This TCR beta chain was identified in a study of identical twins listed by TCRdb under 2016. With respect to the entire study: TCR alpha and beta repertoires from monozygotic twins, unrelated adults of various ages and cord blood were deep-sequenced to test whether fetal clonotypes persist. Replicate twin experiments were performed at different times using different library preparation protocols to rule out contamination.

Every donor was a healthy Caucasian. Three pairs of female monozygotic twins, all aged roughly 18 to 29 years, were included in the twin cohort. Positive isolation kits from Invitrogen were used to isolate the CD4+ and CD8+ T cell populations. Library preparation was by 5' RACE. The reads were generated on an Illumina HiSeq 2000. A universal primer binding site was added through template switching, and the final cDNA carried a unique molecular identifier so that TCR cDNA molecules could be counted accurately. Specific primers in the conserved constant-segment region were used to synthesize first-strand cDNA for the TCR alpha and beta chains. Each cDNA library was double barcoded, with a SMART-Mk sample barcode plus Illumina barcodes, to control for contamination. Two successive PCR steps introduced TruSeq adapter sequences along with Illumina sample barcodes. The Illumina HiSeq platform was used with custom primers to sequence TCR alpha and beta cDNA libraries. On the study's bioinformatics: Unique molecular identifiers were extracted from raw reads with MiGEC, and CDR3 positions were determined with MiXCR. Recombination models were inferred per individual with the repgenHMM and IGoR tools using an EM algorithm. Shared clonotype analysis was performed with the tcR package in R, normalizing sharing by the product of cloneset sizes. To study raw recombination free of thymic and clonal selection effects, out-of-frame nonproductive sequences were analyzed. The public reads were run again by TCRdb, first through fastp at Q25 and then through MiXCR, and only productive beta chains were kept. CDR3 protein sequences are deduplicated, and each keeps its most common genes and DNA. Here the V and J calls rest on TCRdb's processing, not on the authors' analysis. In all, the sample holds hundreds of thousands of distinct CDR3 sequences, and roughly 12% of those were seen once. The ten most abundant clones make up more than 6% of the sample.

Comment on this clonotype: Which antigen it targets is not known. Per-nucleotide qualities are absent, and no much larger clonotype sits a single base away.

Study-wide conclusions, independent of this receptor: Zero-insertion analyses could be partly confounded by invariant T cells such as MAIT and iNKT, although diverse VJ usage argued against such confounding for most clonotypes. Compared with coincidental sharing between unrelated individuals, out-of-frame TCR alpha sequences shared between twins showed an excess of sequences with low generation probability. The excess sharing between twins in beta out-of-frame sequences was weaker because fewer shared sequences reduced the signal-to-noise ratio. Out-of-frame TCR alpha sharing in monozygotic twins was systematically underestimated by recombination models, whereas sharing between unrelated individuals was in agreement with the recombination models. Abundant cord blood beta clonotypes carried fewer insertions; young adult naive repertoires showed a weaker similar trend, while memory repertoires showed none. Because the same donors could not be followed over many years, the conclusions relied on cross-sectional statistical analysis.

Counted from cysteine to phenylalanine, this CDR3 has 15 amino acids. Solely the CDR3 DNA is kept, with 45 bases framed from the first base. CDR1 and CDR2, per the germline V gene (reference sequence), are MNHEY and SMNVEV. V sheds 2 bases and J sheds 0 bases, leaving 11 bases between their ends. The sample also formed part of further work on yellow fever vaccine responses in identical twins. The second paper further reports: The authors reported that the T cell response to vaccination in identical twins appeared partly convergent and partly personalized. In the study, vaccine-responding T cell clones were precisely tracked in identical twins.

The sequencing input was CD8+ T cells sorted from blood. The receptor comes from a woman aged 18-29 years in good health. The chain employs TRBV27 and TRBJ2-7; a confident D gene designation cannot be given. The CDR3 region reads CASSLGQAPSYEQYF. The bases read TGTGCCAGCAGTTTAGGGCAGGCGCCCTCCTACGAGCAGTACTTC.